This T cell receptor beta chain is drawn from a study of shared clonotypes between healthy human individuals (dated by TCRdb to 2019 to 2021). Study-level background: Three men and two women, aged 18 to 49 years, made up the cohort. For each donor, CD4 naive and CD4 memory were each run on three plates, CD8 naive on two plates, and CD8 memory on one plate. To estimate repertoire size and how much clonotypes are shared between individuals, the study performed deep sequencing of blood TCR repertoires from about 5 healthy adults. To increase sequencing depth and limit assay-specific biases, TCR repertoire library preparation and sequencing were carried out by different laboratories using diverse techniques. Between about 0.85 and 10 billion PBMCs per donor were obtained by leukapheresis. Results the study describes overall, beyond this receptor: Sharing across a few donors was observed for about 5% of naive CD4, over 3% of naive CD8, about 2.5% of memory CD4, and 0.4% of memory CD8 clonotypes. Clonotypes shared by all four sorted-subset donors showed higher generation probabilities than non-shared clonotypes. Because the study included only a small number of donors, the genetic and exposure-history diversity represented was limited. Larger estimated clonotype richness was generally found for naive subsets than for memory subsets. Based on pairwise subsampling, the degree of clonotype sharing among donors was expected to be affected by sequencing depth. Only blood was sampled, and tissue TCR repertoires likely differ from those in blood. Rarefaction of sorted-subset datasets indicated incomplete sequencing despite the large sequencing depth.

Looking up the germline V gene (reference sequence) yields CDR1 SGHAT and CDR2 FQDESV. Compared with germline, V lacks 5 bases and J lacks 2 bases; bases without a gene match: 11. From the cysteine up to the phenylalanine, the CDR3 has a length of 16 residues. Only CDR3 DNA is held: 48 bases, read in frame from base 1. Details on this clone: There is no known antigen for this receptor. Base qualities are missing; no much larger clone stands one base away.

TCR CDR3 regions were amplified from genomic DNA by multiplex PCR using the deep immunoSEQ assay. Extracted genomic DNA from each cell subset was distributed evenly across all wells of several immunoSEQ 96-well plates, and each plate was treated as a replicate. For sorted subsets, each replicate PCR was loaded with roughly 200 ng genomic DNA, equivalent to 25,000 to 30,000 T cell genomes. The purified libraries were quantified using a Qubit 3.0 fluorometer, sized with a Bioanalyzer 2100, and then quantified again using the KAPA Library Quantification kit. Every immunoSEQ 96-well plate was sequenced on a dedicated single-read 150-cycle Illumina NextSeq 550 flow cell. The authors' analysis ran thus. The immunoSEQ output contained only junctional sequences without quality scores, so filtering could not match that applied to full-length reads. Sequences were annotated with PyIR, a Python wrapper for IgBLAST v1.9, using IMGT germline references to assign V/J genes and CDR3. Reads with weak V/J assignments (E-value above 1e-6), missing CDR3, stop codons, out-of-frame junctions, or ambiguous translated residues were removed. V3J clonotypes were defined by identical inferred V gene, J gene, and CDR3 amino acid sequence. Percentage overlap between repertoires was computed as shared unique clonotypes divided by the size of the smaller repertoire. Repertoire richness was assessed with RTK rarefaction, the Chao1 estimator, and Recon v2.1 estimates of unobserved clonotypes. Generation probabilities for all TCRbeta clonotypes obtained by the gDNA method from four donors were computed using OLGA. The table was pulled from immuneACCESS by TCRdb, which kept in-frame rearrangements only. Such tables lose some clones; where checked, under half of the loss comes from unresolved V genes, and the rest has no known cause. D and trimming come from the DNA, and the V and J calls and clone size come from that table. The sample includes roughly 1.5 million clones, with around 98% observed a single time. In total, the top ten clones hold around 0.47% of the sample.

Donors were healthy HIV-negative adults with no recently reported acute infections or vaccinations. Every donor was a Caucasian adult residing in Nashville, Tennessee, USA. Magnetic negative selection was used to enrich CD4+ T cells, after which naive cells were positively selected on CD45RA and the negative fraction became the memory subset. Blood was collected by leukapheresis, and PBMCs were isolated by Ficoll-Histopaque density gradient centrifugation and then cryopreserved in liquid nitrogen vapor phase. Analytical flow cytometry was used to check the purity and quantity of each magnetically sorted T cell population. Genomic DNA was isolated from every sorted fraction and measured by UV absorbance on a Nanodrop 2000c.

Material for sequencing was naive CD4+ T cells sorted from blood. Explained via the paper, the cell subset or site label denotes: CD45RA+ positively selected. The TCR originated in a man younger than 45 in good health. The chain employs TRBV11-1 and TRBJ1-1; the junction holds 7 bases that match TRBD1. In nucleotides, the sequence is TGTGCCAGCAGCCGTAACCGGGACAGAAGAAACACTGAAGCTTTCTTT. Protein translation: CASSRNRDRRNTEAFF.